The 20 T cell receptor beta chains below come from one sample, sequenced in a study of blood T cell repertoires in COVID-19. Some clones are missing from TCRdb's copy, which holds only in-frame ones; the method was immunoSEQ multiplex PCR. The sample contains more than 300,000 clones, 90% of which appear only once. Input material: PBMCs or T cells enriched from blood (not recorded which). Receptors originate from a woman in her 30s who had been exposed to COVID-19.

The table lists this clone with a count of one. The chain employs TRBV6-5 and TRBJ1-1; no reliable D call. This CDR3 has 14 residues. V lost 2 bases and J lost 1, with 8 bases in between. CDR1 and CDR2 from the germline V gene are MNHEY and SVGAGI. The CDR3 here is CASSYGQSNTEAFF. The DNA for the CDR3 is TGTGCCAGCAGTTACGGGCAGTCGAACACTGAAGCTTTCTTT.

The chain is built from TRBV19 and TRBJ2-1; D is possibly TRBD1 (6 bases). This CDR3 is built from 14 residues. Germline-derived CDR1 and CDR2 are LNHDA and SQIVND (reference sequence). V lost 5 bases to trimming and J lost 8 bases, with 16 bases between them. CDR3 nucleotides: TGTGCCAGTAGTCCTCGACAGGTGGTCTATGAGCAGTTCTTC. It specifies CASSPRQVVYEQFF. Variable domain in full (rest from reference TRBV19 and TRBJ2-1): DGGITQSPKYLFRKEGQNVTLSCEQNLNHDAMYWYRQDPGQGLRLIYYSQIVNDFQKGDIAEGYSVSREKKESFPLTVTSAQKNPTAFYLCASSPRQVVYEQFFGPGTRLTVL.

This clone was seen a handful of times. Other DNA sequences from this sample encode an identical CDR3 as well. The V call is TRBV7-9, the J call TRBJ1-2, with 7 nucleotides matching TRBD1. The length of the CDR3 is 14 residues. The germline gives CDR1 SEHNR, CDR2 FQNEAQ (reference sequence). After removal of 1 base from V and 4 bases from J, the junction contained 3 bases not matched to a gene. CDR3 residues: CASSLGQGGYGYTF. In DNA, the CDR3 is TGTGCCAGCAGCTTAGGACAGGGCGGCTATGGCTACACCTTC.

The J gene is TRBJ2-5, the V gene TRBV30; TRBD2 is a possible D gene (6 bases). Germline-derived CDR1 and CDR2 are GTSNPN and SVGIG (reference sequence). V lost 4 bases to trimming and J lost 0 bases, with 9 bases between them. The CDR3 is 13 amino acids. The DNA for the CDR3 is TGTGCCTGGACCGGGGGTAACCAAGAGACCCAGTACTTC. It encodes CAWTGGNQETQYF. The whole variable domain, remainder taken from reference TRBV30 and TRBJ2-5, is SQTIHQWPATLVQPVGSPLSLECTVEGTSNPNLYWYRQAAGRGLQLLFYSVGIGQISSEVPQNLSASRPQDRQFILSSKKLLLSDSGFYLCAWTGGNQETQYFGPGTRLLVL.

The chain links TRBV5-4 to TRBJ2-6; D not resolved. CDR3 length: 14 residues. From germline, CDR1 is SGHNT and CDR2 YYREEE (reference sequence). V lost 3 bases and J lost 4, with 8 bases in between. The chain's CDR3 is CASSSVSGANVLTF. The CDR3 DNA sequence: TGTGCCAGCAGCTCGGTGTCGGGGGCCAACGTCCTGACTTTC.

This clone was recorded a few times. The chain is built from TRBV28 and TRBJ1-6; TRBD1 aligns across 9 bases. Per the germline V gene, CDR1 is MDHEN and CDR2 is SYDVKM. The CDR3 is 15 amino acids. V was pared by 3 bases and J by 7 bases, with 4 bases of the junction left unmatched. CDR3 amino acids: CASSLGTGRNSPLHF. The DNA for the CDR3 is TGTGCCAGCAGTTTGGGGACAGGGCGAAATTCACCCCTCCACTTT.

The genes are TRBV5-5 and TRBJ1-4; tentative D call: TRBD1 (5 bases). This CDR3 has 11 residues. V gave up 4 bases and J gave up 8 bases, with 6 bases separating them. The germline V gene encodes CDR1 SGHKS and CDR2 YYEKEE (reference sequence). CDR3 in amino acids: CASSHREKLFF. The DNA for the CDR3 is TGTGCCAGCAGCCACAGGGAAAAACTGTTTTTT.

This rearrangement joins TRBV11-3 to TRBJ1-3; 9 bases are a match to TRBD1. This CDR3 contains 15 residues. Germline loops: CDR1 SGHNT, CDR2 YENEEA. V shed 7 bases, J shed 9 bases, and the junction held 13 bases outside the gene matches. The DNA for the CDR3 is TGTGCCAGCACCAACACCGGAGGGGGACAGGGCACCATATATTTT. It yields the protein CASTNTGGGQGTIYF. Full variable domain (remainder filled in from reference TRBV11-3 and TRBJ1-3): EAGVVQSPRYKIIEKKQPVAFWCNPISGHNTLYWYLQNLGQGPELLIRYENEEAVDDSQLPKDRFSAERLKGVDSTLKIQPAELGDSAVYLCASTNTGGGQGTIYFGEGSWLTVV.

The rearrangement uses TRBV29-1 and TRBJ1-2; 7 nucleotides align to TRBD1. This CDR3 comprises 14 residues. J gave up 7 bases and V 0 bases, and 8 bases lay outside the gene matches. Looked up from germline, CDR1 is SQVTM and CDR2 is ANQGSEA. The CDR3 nucleotides are TGCAGCGTTGAAGATCTGGGGACAGCTGGTGGCTACACCTTC. Protein product: CSVEDLGTAGGYTF.

The chain recombines TRBV6-5 with TRBJ1-1; no firm D call. The germline CDR1 and CDR2 sequences are MNHEY and SVGAGI. The CDR3 covers 13 residues. Deletions cut 2 bases from V and 6 bases from J, with 10 bases between. In DNA, the CDR3 is TGTGCCAGCAGTTACGAGACATACGCTGAAGCTTTCTTT. Its protein product is CASSYETYAEAFF.

The gene calls are TRBV18 and TRBJ2-1; possibly TRBD2 for D (5 bases). Germline assignment: CDR1 KGHSH and CDR2 LQKENI. Trimming took 3 bases from V and 15 from J, leaving 21 bases between them. The CDR3 spans 14 residues. CDR3 sequence: CASSPIERSGGRFF. CDR3 bases: TGTGCCAGCTCACCCATTGAGCGGAGTGGAGGACGGTTCTTC. Full variable domain (remainder filled in from reference TRBV18 and TRBJ2-1): NAGVMQNPRHLVRRRGQEARLRCSPMKGHSHVYWYRQLPEEGLKFMVYLQKENIIDESGMPKERFSAEFPKEGPSILRIQQVVRGDSAAYFCASSPIERSGGRFFGPGTRLTVL.

The V gene is TRBV4-2, the J gene TRBJ1-6; D unclear. The CDR3 totals 18 residues. V shed 0 bases and J shed 1 base, with 13 bases lying between them. Germline values: CDR1 LGHNA, CDR2 YNFKEQ. The CDR3 DNA reads TGTGCCAGCAGCCAAGATCGGGGATTAGAGTCCTATAATTCACCCCTCCACTTT. It encodes CASSQDRGLESYNSPLHF.

The chain carries TRBV9 and TRBJ2-7, with 7 nucleotides matching TRBD2. Trimming at V came to 0 bases and at J to 0 bases, leaving 3 bases not matched to a gene. There are 15 residues in the CDR3. Germline CDR1 reads SGDLS; CDR2 reads YYNGEE. The CDR3 DNA reads TGTGCCAGCAGCGTAGGTAGCGGGTCCTCCTACGAGCAGTACTTC. It encodes CASSVGSGSSYEQYF.

This chain connects TRBV7-9 to TRBJ1-4, with 12 nucleotides matching TRBD1. This CDR3 is built from 15 residues. Losses at the gene ends were 5 bases for V and 6 bases for J; bases not matched to a gene: 4. Per germline, CDR1 SEHNR and CDR2 FQNEAQ (reference sequence). The CDR3 spells CASSAGQGAYEKLFF. The CDR3 region has the DNA TGTGCCAGCAGCGCGGGACAGGGGGCTTATGAAAAACTGTTTTTT.

This chain's CDR3 is CASSLTDSSYNEQFF. CDR3 nucleotide sequence: TGTGCCAGCAGCTTGACGGACTCCTCCTACAATGAGCAGTTCTTC. The chain carries TRBV5-5 and TRBJ2-1; weak D call: TRBD2 (5 bases). Germline-derived CDR1 and CDR2 are SGHKS and YYEKEE (reference sequence). The V and J ends lost 1 base and 0 bases respectively, with 8 bases between them. The CDR3 length is 15 residues.

The rearrangement joins TRBV19 to TRBJ1-4, with 11 bases aligning to TRBD1. CDR1 and CDR2 from the germline V gene are LNHDA and SQIVND (reference sequence). The V gene end was trimmed by 6 bases and the J gene end by 4 bases; junction bases not matched to a gene: 7. CDR3 length: 16 residues. CDR3 in amino acids: CASSPGQGADNEKLFF. DNA of the CDR3: TGTGCCAGTAGCCCTGGACAGGGGGCAGATAATGAAAAACTGTTTTTT.

The J gene is TRBJ2-3, the V gene TRBV11-2; perhaps TRBD2 as D (5 bases). The length of the CDR3 is 16 residues. V lost 6 bases, J lost 4 bases, and 20 bases lay in between. From germline, CDR1 is SGHAT and CDR2 FQNNGV. The CDR3 nucleotides are TGTGCCAGCAGTCCCGTGCCCACCGAGGGTGCAGATACGCAGTATTTT. The encoded protein is CASSPVPTEGADTQYF.

CDR3 loop: CASSRRTGEFIEQYF. The CDR3 DNA reads TGTGCCAGCAGCCGCCGGACAGGGGAGTTCATCGAGCAGTACTTC. The chain combines TRBV7-8 with TRBJ2-7, with 9 bases fitting TRBD1. CDR1 is SGHVS, CDR2 FQNEAQ, per germline. V shed 5 bases and J 6 bases; nucleotides not matched to a gene: 11. The CDR3 totals 15 residues.

V gene TRBV5-1 combines with J gene TRBJ2-2, with D perhaps TRBD2 (5 bases). The length of the CDR3 is 16 residues. V was shortened by 2 bases and J by 3 bases, with 14 bases between the two germline ends. The germline gives CDR1 SGHRS, CDR2 YFSETQ. CDR3 sequence reads: CASSFGGRTHTGELFF. CDR3 bases: TGCGCCAGCAGCTTTGGAGGCAGGACCCACACCGGGGAGCTGTTTTTT. Using reference TRBV5-1 and TRBJ2-2 for the parts outside the CDR3, the full variable domain is KAGVTQTPRYLIKTRGQQVTLSCSPISGHRSVSWYQQTPGQGLQFLFEYFSETQRNKGNFPGRFSGRQFSNSRSEMNVSTLELGDSALYLCASSFGGRTHTGELFFGEGSRLTVL.

The chain's CDR3 is CASSSYPDTETQYF. Written as DNA, the CDR3 is TGTGCCAGCAGTTCTTACCCGGACACAGAGACCCAGTACTTC. The rearrangement joins TRBV27 to TRBJ2-5; a weak D match, TRBD1 (5 bases). V lost 4 bases and J lost 4, with 13 bases in between. This CDR3 is built from 14 residues. Germline V gives CDR1 MNHEY, CDR2 SMNVEV (reference sequence).